Included here is one T cell receptor beta chain sequence, with context. Its antigen is undetermined. The entry originates in a study of shared clonotypes between healthy human individuals. Study information: The plates for each donor numbered three CD4 naive, three CD4 memory, two CD8 naive and one CD8 memory.

Notes on the study in general: As a rule, naive subsets had a larger estimated richness than memory subsets. Non-shared clonotypes displayed generation probabilities falling below those of clonotypes present in all four donors.

About 30,000 T cell genomes, or approximately 190 ng DNA, went into the sorted-subset replicate PCRs. The method was immunoSEQ multiplex PCR; TCRdb's version includes in-frame clones alone and lacks a portion of them. Among over a million clones listed, more than 75% were seen once. The germline CDR1 and CDR2 sequences are MDHEN and SYDVKM. CDR3 size: 15 residues. The junction had 5 bases not matched to a gene; V was cut back by 3 bases and J by 4 bases. The genes are TRBV28 and TRBJ2-2; 7 bases fit TRBD2. The source of this sequence is a man aged 18 to 35 in good health. Some clones in this sample may be carry-over from other donors' samples. Sequencing was performed on memory CD4+ T cells from PBMCs. As for subset: CD45RA-negative fraction. In DNA, the CDR3 is TGTGCCAGCAGTTTCTTGGGGGAGGGCACCGGGGAGCTGTTTTTT. Amino acid sequence: CASSFLGEGTGELFF.